The next 14 T cell receptor beta chains were all read from a single sample in a study of technical replicates of blood from a handful of donors. The assay was immunoSEQ multiplex PCR, and TCRdb's table has in-frame clones only and misses some. The sample yields around 63,000 clones, 80% to 95% seen once. Sequencing used PBMCs. Receptors were obtained from a human donor in good health. Some clones in this sample may be carry-over from other donors' samples.

The chain links TRBV6-5 to TRBJ2-7; 8 bases agree with TRBD2. Germline V gene lookup returns CDR1 MNHEY and CDR2 SVGAGI. CDR3 length: 16 residues. Trimming at V came to 2 bases and at J to 1 base, leaving 7 bases not matched to a gene. As DNA, the CDR3 is TGTGCCAGCAGTTACGGGGCCGGCGGGGGGTCCTACGAGCAGTACTTC. Protein product: CASSYGAGGGSYEQYF.

The rearrangement joins TRBV7-2 to TRBJ2-5, with D perhaps TRBD1 (5 bases). Germline V lookup: CDR1 SGHTA, CDR2 FQGNSA. The CDR3 totals 13 residues. Between the trimmed V and J ends, which lost 7 bases and 6 bases, there was a span of 15 bases. The CDR3 region has the DNA TGTGCCAGCACCAAACTCAGGGAAAAGACCCAGTACTTC. Protein: CASTKLREKTQYF.

This chain connects TRBV7-2 to TRBJ1-5, with 7 positions matching TRBD1. This CDR3 has 17 amino acids. Germline V gene sequence: CDR1 SGHTA, CDR2 FQGNSA. The V segment lost 5 bases and the J segment 0 bases; nucleotides outside the gene matches: 10. CDR3 residues: CASSAGTEQYSNQPQHF. CDR3 coding DNA: TGTGCCAGCAGCGCCGGGACAGAGCAATATAGCAATCAGCCCCAGCATTTT.

J is TRBJ2-5 and V is TRBV30, with 7 nucleotides matching TRBD2. After removal of 2 bases from V and 2 bases from J, the junction contained 8 bases not matched to a gene. The CDR3 is made up of 15 amino acids. The germline gives CDR1 GTSNPN, CDR2 SVGIG (reference sequence). CDR3 DNA: TGTGCCTGGAGTCCATGGACTAGTCGGCAAGAGACCCAGTACTTC. This gives the protein CAWSPWTSRQETQYF.

The J gene is TRBJ2-7, the V gene TRBV19; 9 bases match TRBD2. Trimming cost V 6 bases and J 1 base; bases outside gene matches: 4. This CDR3 is 14 amino acids long. Germline V gene data show CDR1 as LNHDA and CDR2 as SQIVND (reference sequence). For the CDR3, the DNA is TGTGCCAGTAGGCGGGAGGGCCTTTCCTACGAGCAGTACTTC. Its translation: CASRREGLSYEQYF.

The V and J genes are TRBV12-5 and TRBJ2-7, with D perhaps TRBD2 (6 bases). V lost 1 base to trimming and J lost 6 bases, with 10 bases between them. The CDR3 length is 13 residues. Germline V gene lookup returns CDR1 LGHNT and CDR2 FRNRAP. CDR3 protein: CASGLGEAREQYF. The CDR3 bases are TGTGCTAGTGGTTTGGGGGAGGCCCGCGAGCAGTACTTC.

This chain uses TRBV6-6 with TRBJ2-7; D is unclear. Germline V lookup: CDR1 MNHNY, CDR2 SVGAGI (reference sequence). Trimming cost V 2 bases and J 0 bases, with 8 bases left between them. The CDR3 contains 14 residues. The CDR3 DNA follows: TGTGCCAGCAGTTACGTCCGCTACTCCTACGAGCAGTACTTC. It is translated as CASSYVRYSYEQYF.

As concerns this clone: The same CDR3 is also encoded by other DNA sequences in this sample. The chain carries TRBV6-5 and TRBJ1-1; TRBD1 is a possible D gene (5 bases). Germline V gene sequence: CDR1 MNHEY, CDR2 SVGAGI. The CDR3 totals 15 residues. V was trimmed by 0 bases and J by 3 bases, leaving 11 bases between them. This CDR3 is CASSYSEPRDTEAFF. CDR3 DNA sequence: TGTGCCAGCAGTTACTCGGAACCCAGGGACACTGAAGCTTTCTTT.

The J gene is TRBJ2-3, the V gene TRBV29-1, with D perhaps TRBD1 (6 bases). There are 14 residues in the CDR3. CDR1 is SQVTM, CDR2 ANQGSEA, per germline. Trimming pared 4 bases from V and 5 bases from J, leaving 16 bases between. The CDR3 coding sequence is TGCAGCGTTGGTTCCTTACAGGGCGGAGATACGCAGTATTTT. Its protein product is CSVGSLQGGDTQYF.

The CDR3 sequence is CASSLEASGYEQYF. The CDR3 DNA follows: TGTGCCAGCAGCTTAGAGGCTAGCGGATACGAGCAGTACTTC. V usage is TRBV7-9 and J usage is TRBJ2-7; TRBD2 agrees at 7 bases. The CDR3 sequence is 14 residues long. V trimming: 1 base; J trimming: 4 bases; junction bases outside the gene matches: 4. Germline CDR1 reads SEHNR; CDR2 reads FQNEAQ (reference sequence).

This clone showed up just a few times. This sequence joins TRBV27 and TRBJ1-6; D gene ambiguous. V was cut by 3 bases and J by 5 bases, with 8 bases left in between. CDR1 and CDR2 (germline): MNHEY, SMNVEV (reference sequence). The CDR3 has 14 amino acids. CDR3 nucleotides: TGTGCCAGCAGTTTCAGACTGGATAATTCACCCCTCCACTTT. This translates into CASSFRLDNSPLHF.

CDR3 in amino acids: CATSREPGRVSSYNEQFF. The DNA of the CDR3 is TGTGCCACCAGCAGAGAGCCTGGGCGGGTGAGCTCCTACAATGAGCAGTTCTTC. The genes are TRBV15 and TRBJ2-1, with TRBD2 as a possible D gene (5 bases). Germline loops: CDR1 LNHNV, CDR2 YYDKDF (reference sequence). Trimming stripped 0 bases from V and 0 bases from J, with 15 bases between. This CDR3 spans 18 amino acids.

The chain recombines TRBV21-1 with TRBJ2-6; the table calls TRBD1, which could not be checked here. TRBV21-1 is labeled a pseudogene. This CDR3 region has 21 residues. The CDR3 protein is CASSNFGQGRLTLWVANVLTF. The CDR3 DNA reads TGTGCCAGCAGCAATTTTGGACAGGGGAGACTAACTCTCTGGGTGGCCAACGTCCTGACTTTC.

This clone was seen once. The chain joins TRBV6-5 to TRBJ1-1; D is possibly TRBD1 (5 bases). This CDR3 comprises 14 residues. The ends were cut back, 6 bases at V and 3 bases at J, with 14 bases in the middle. Germline CDR1 MNHEY, CDR2 SVGAGI. The DNA of the CDR3 is TGTGCCAGCAGGGTTTGGGGCTCTTACACTGAAGCTTTCTTT. Protein sequence: CASRVWGSYTEAFF.